This entry lists 13 T cell receptor beta chains sequenced from one sample in a study of regulatory T cells in long-lasting Graves disease. Construction of the TCR beta libraries employed iRepertoire HTBI primers in conjunction with Arm-PCR of CDR3 regions. TCRdb passed the multiplex PCR reads through MiXCR, listing each CDR3 protein once. Of more than 450,000 distinct CDR3 sequences in the sample, approximately 12% were seen once. Indicated time point: newly diagnosed GD, antithyroid drugs for less than 3 months. With RNA extracted from PBMCs as input, the TCR library was made. The data were also submitted as part of a second study, on T cells in Graves' hyperthyroidism and ophthalmopathy.

The material sequenced was peripheral blood mononuclear cells (PBMCs), taken at new diagnosis, from a patient treated with antithyroid drugs. These TCRs come from a woman aged 25 to 39 with Graves disease.

This clonotype was recorded at least ten times. This chain links TRBV27 with TRBJ2-3; D not resolved. The CDR3 totals 15 residues. Germline CDR1 reads MNHEY; CDR2 reads SMNVEV (reference sequence). V lost 6 bases to trimming and J lost 6 bases, with 19 bases between them. CDR3 DNA: TGTGCCAGCAGGGCATACTTCGGGCGGTCCGATACGCAGTATTTT. Translating gives CASRAYFGRSDTQYF.

This clonotype was seen repeatedly, ten times or more. The V and J genes are TRBV6-2 or TRBV6-3 and TRBJ1-1; D perhaps matches TRBD1 (5 bases). The germline V gene encodes CDR1 MNHEY and CDR2 SVGEGT. Trimming shortened V by 7 bases and J by 4 bases, and 16 bases separated the two germline ends. This CDR3 has 14 residues. The CDR3, as DNA: TGTGCCAGCAAGTGGGGGTCGGGGAGCACTGAAGCTTTCTTT. Translated: CASKWGSGSTEAFF.

This clonotype was detected ten times or more. The chain's CDR3 is CASSTQQESNEKLFF. The DNA for the CDR3 is TGTGCCAGCAGCACCCAACAGGAGTCTAATGAAAAACTGTTTTTT. This rearrangement joins TRBV11-2 to TRBJ1-4; D may be TRBD1 (5 bases). Germline loops: CDR1 SGHAT, CDR2 FQNNGV. This CDR3 has 15 residues. V lost 5 bases to trimming and J lost 3 bases, with 13 bases between them.

This clonotype was seen ten or more times. The chain is built from TRBV29-1 and TRBJ2-5; 9 bases match TRBD2. The CDR3 has 12 amino acids. V trimming: 4 bases; J trimming: 3 bases; junction bases outside the gene matches: 0. CDR1 is SQVTM and CDR2 is ANQGSEA in the germline V gene. The CDR3 reads CSVGLAEETQYF. CDR3 coding DNA: TGCAGCGTTGGACTAGCGGAAGAGACCCAGTACTTC.

Worth noting for this clonotype: Germline and junction disagree at one end, which may indicate a read error. The chain combines TRBV7-6 with TRBJ2-5, with D unresolved. Germline V gene data show CDR1 as SGHVS and CDR2 as FNYEAQ. The CDR3 spans 15 residues. The CDR3 protein is CASSLGQSPQETQYF. The DNA of the CDR3 is TGTGCTAGCAGCTTAGGGCAGTCCCCCCAAGAGACCCAGTACTTC.

This clonotype was counted ten times or more. The V and J genes are TRBV11-2 and TRBJ2-3; 7 bases align to TRBD2. CDR1 SGHAT and CDR2 FQNNGV come from the germline V gene. Trimming removed 1 base from V and 2 bases from J; junction bases left unmatched: 12. The CDR3 extends over 18 amino acids. The CDR3 nucleotides read TGTGCCAGCAGCTTAGGCGGGAGCGCCTTCCTCACCACAGATACGCAGTATTTT. This gives the protein CASSLGGSAFLTTDTQYF. The full variable domain, rest sourced from reference TRBV11-2 and TRBJ2-3, is EAGVAQSPRYKIIEKRQSVAFWCNPISGHATLYWYQQILGQGPKLLIQFQNNGVVDDSQLPKDRFSAERLKGVDSTLKIQPAKLEDSAVYLCASSLGGSAFLTTDTQYFGPGTRLTVL.

This clonotype was seen repeatedly, ten times or more. As DNA, the CDR3 is TGTGCCAGCTCACCGGGGACAGGTCGAGAGACCCAGTACTTC. Protein sequence: CASSPGTGRETQYF. This chain connects TRBV18 to TRBJ2-5; 8 bases map to TRBD1. This CDR3 has 14 residues. With 3 bases clipped from V and 4 bases from J, the junction kept 4 bases outside the gene matches. Germline-derived CDR1 and CDR2 are KGHSH and LQKENI.

This clonotype was detected many times. This CDR3 is CASTSDRVKYEQYF. In nucleotides, the CDR3 is TGTGCCAGCACTAGCGACAGGGTCAAGTACGAGCAGTACTTC. This chain uses TRBV12-3 or TRBV12-4 with TRBJ2-7, with D perhaps TRBD1 (7 bases). The CDR3 spans 14 residues. The V gene lost 7 bases and the J gene lost 4 bases, with 17 bases spanning the gap.

About this clonotype: A much larger clone lies a single base off, so this may be a read error. V usage is TRBV7-9 and J usage is TRBJ2-2; D possibly corresponds to TRBD2 (6 bases). Germline CDR1 and CDR2: SEHNR and FQNEAQ (reference sequence). This CDR3 has 14 residues. The CDR3 loop reads CASSFAGSTGGLFF. The DNA for the CDR3 is TGTGCCAGCAGCTTTGCAGGATCCACCGGGGGGCTGTTTTTT.

This chain links TRBV7-9 with TRBJ2-3; 9 bases map to TRBD1. V was pared by 4 bases and J by 4 bases, with 3 bases of the junction left unmatched. Germline CDR1 SEHNR, CDR2 FQNEAQ (reference sequence). The CDR3 spans 14 residues. The CDR3: CASSSGTGPDTQYF. The CDR3 DNA is TGTGCCAGCAGCTCCGGGACAGGGCCAGATACGCAGTATTTT.

This clonotype was seen more than once but under ten times. The V call is TRBV6-1, the J call TRBJ2-5; a possible D gene is TRBD1 (6 bases). The CDR3 runs to 14 residues. The germline V gene has CDR1 MNHNS and CDR2 SASEGT. The germline V and J ends were trimmed by 6 bases and 1 base, with 12 bases remaining between them. In DNA form, the CDR3 reads TGTGCCAGCAGCTGGGACATCCTCCAAGAGACCCAGTACTTC. Translation: CASSWDILQETQYF.

This clonotype was counted at least ten times. This chain connects TRBV7-9 to TRBJ2-3; D unclear. The CDR3 length is 15 residues. Germline-derived CDR1 and CDR2 are SEHNR and FQNEAQ (reference sequence). Between the trimmed V and J ends, which lost 1 base and 0 bases, there was a span of 8 bases. The CDR3 is CASSLGQQSTDTQYF. The DNA for the CDR3 is TGTGCCAGCAGCTTAGGTCAGCAAAGCACAGATACGCAGTATTTT.

The rearrangement links TRBV20-1 to TRBJ1-1; 8 nucleotides agree with TRBD1. The CDR3 contains 16 residues. The germline gives CDR1 DFQATT, CDR2 SNEGSKA (reference sequence). The junction had 10 bases not matched to a gene; V was cut back by 2 bases and J by 2 bases. CDR3 nucleotides: TGCAGTGCTAGAAAAGACAGGGGTCGGTTCAACACTGAAGCTTTCTTT. This sequence encodes CSARKDRGRFNTEAFF.